Sequencing of this T cell receptor beta chain was carried out in a study of blood T cell repertoires in COVID-19. Germline lookup yields CDR1 SQVTM and CDR2 ANQGSEA. This CDR3 region has 14 residues. V lost 8 bases and J lost 3, with 19 bases in between. The method was immunoSEQ multiplex PCR; TCRdb's version includes in-frame clones alone and lacks a portion of them. The sample contains around 160,000 clones, about 80% of which appear only once. In its sample, this clone was seen once. Sequenced input: PBMCs or T cells enriched from blood (not recorded which). This clonotype was sampled from an older woman who had recovered from COVID-19. The chain has TRBV29-1 and TRBJ1-1; TRBD1 is a possible D gene (6 bases). The CDR3 loop reads CSCCPPGADTEAFF. CDR3 nucleotides: TGCAGCTGTTGCCCTCCAGGGGCGGACACTGAAGCTTTCTTT.